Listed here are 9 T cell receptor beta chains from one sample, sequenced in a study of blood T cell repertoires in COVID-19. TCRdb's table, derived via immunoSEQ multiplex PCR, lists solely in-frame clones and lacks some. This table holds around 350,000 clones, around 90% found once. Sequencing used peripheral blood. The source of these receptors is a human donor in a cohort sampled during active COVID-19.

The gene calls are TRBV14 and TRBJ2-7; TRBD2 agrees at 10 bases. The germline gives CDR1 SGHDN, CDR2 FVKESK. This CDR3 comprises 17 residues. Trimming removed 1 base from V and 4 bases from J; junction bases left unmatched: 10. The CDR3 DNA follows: TGTGCCAGCAGCCAAGTATCGGGAGCGGGAGGGCCATACGAGCAGTACTTC. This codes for CASSQVSGAGGPYEQYF.

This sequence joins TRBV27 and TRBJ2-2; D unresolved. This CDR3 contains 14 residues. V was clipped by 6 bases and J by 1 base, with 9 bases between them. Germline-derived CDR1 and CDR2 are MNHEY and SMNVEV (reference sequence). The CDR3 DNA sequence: TGTGCCAGCAGCCTGACACGGAACACCGGGGAGCTGTTTTTT. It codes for CASSLTRNTGELFF.

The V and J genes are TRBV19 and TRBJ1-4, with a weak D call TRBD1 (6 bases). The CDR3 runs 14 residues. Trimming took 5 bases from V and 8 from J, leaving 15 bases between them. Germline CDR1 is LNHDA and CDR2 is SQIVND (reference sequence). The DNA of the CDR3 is TGTGCCAGTAGTCCGCGACAGGAACCGGAAAAACTGTTTTTT. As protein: CASSPRQEPEKLFF.

The DNA of the CDR3 is TGTGCCGGCAAGACAGGGTTCGGTGAGCAGTTCTTC. This translates into CAGKTGFGEQFF. This chain joins TRBV30 and TRBJ2-1; 7 bases match TRBD1. J lost 9 bases, V lost 8 bases, and 10 bases had no gene match. This CDR3 is built from 12 residues. CDR1 and CDR2 (germline): GTSNPN, SVGIG (reference sequence).

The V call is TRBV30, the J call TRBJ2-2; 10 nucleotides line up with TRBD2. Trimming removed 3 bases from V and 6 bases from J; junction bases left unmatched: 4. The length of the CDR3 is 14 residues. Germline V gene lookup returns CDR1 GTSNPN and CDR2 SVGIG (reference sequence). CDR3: CAWRLAGAPGELFF. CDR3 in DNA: TGTGCCTGGAGGCTAGCGGGAGCCCCCGGGGAGCTGTTTTTT.

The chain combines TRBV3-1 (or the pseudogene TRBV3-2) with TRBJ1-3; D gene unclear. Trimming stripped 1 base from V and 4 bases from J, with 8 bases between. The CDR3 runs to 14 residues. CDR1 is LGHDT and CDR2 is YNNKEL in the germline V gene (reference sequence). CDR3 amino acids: CASSQGPPGNTIYF. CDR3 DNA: TGTGCCAGCAGCCAAGGGCCCCCGGGAAACACCATATATTTT.

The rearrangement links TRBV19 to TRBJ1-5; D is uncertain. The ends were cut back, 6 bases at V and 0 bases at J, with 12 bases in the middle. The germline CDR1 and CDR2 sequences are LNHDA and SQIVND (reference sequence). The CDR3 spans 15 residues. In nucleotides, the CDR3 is TGTGCCAGTAGACGGGGTGTCAGTAGCAATCAGCCCCAGCATTTT. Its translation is CASRRGVSSNQPQHF. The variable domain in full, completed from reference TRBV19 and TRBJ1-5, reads DGGITQSPKYLFRKEGQNVTLSCEQNLNHDAMYWYRQDPGQGLRLIYYSQIVNDFQKGDIAEGYSVSREKKESFPLTVTSAQKNPTAFYLCASRRGVSSNQPQHFGDGTRLSIL.

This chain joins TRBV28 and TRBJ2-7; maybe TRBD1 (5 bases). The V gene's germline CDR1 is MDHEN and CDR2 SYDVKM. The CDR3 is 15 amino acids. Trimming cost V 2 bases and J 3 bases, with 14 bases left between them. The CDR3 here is CASSLGSGWDYEQYF. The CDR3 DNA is TGTGCCAGCAGTTTAGGGTCAGGGTGGGACTACGAGCAGTACTTC. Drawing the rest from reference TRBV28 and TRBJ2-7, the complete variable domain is DVKVTQSSRYLVKRTGEKVFLECVQDMDHENMFWYRQDPGLGLRLIYFSYDVKMKEKGDIPEGYSVSREKKERFSLILESASTNQTSMYLCASSLGSGWDYEQYFGPGTRLTVT.

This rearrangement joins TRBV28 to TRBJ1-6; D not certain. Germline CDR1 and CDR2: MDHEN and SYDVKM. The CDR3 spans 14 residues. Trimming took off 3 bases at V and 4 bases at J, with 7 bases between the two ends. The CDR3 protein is CASSLPQYNSPLHF. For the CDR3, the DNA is TGTGCCAGCAGTTTGCCACAGTATAATTCACCCCTCCACTTT.